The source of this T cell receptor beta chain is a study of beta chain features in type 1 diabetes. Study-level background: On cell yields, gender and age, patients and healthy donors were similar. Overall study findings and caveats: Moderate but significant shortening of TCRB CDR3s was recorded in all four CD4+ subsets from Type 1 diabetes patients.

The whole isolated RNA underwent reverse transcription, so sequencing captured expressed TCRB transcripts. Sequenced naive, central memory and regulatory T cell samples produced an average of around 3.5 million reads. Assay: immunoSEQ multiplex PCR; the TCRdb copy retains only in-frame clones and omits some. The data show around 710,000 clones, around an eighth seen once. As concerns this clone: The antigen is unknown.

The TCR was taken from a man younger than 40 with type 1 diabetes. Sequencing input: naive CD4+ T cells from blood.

Here the CDR3 reads CASSPPAGEGNTEAFF. The CDR3 coding sequence is TGTGCCAGCAGTCCCCCGGCGGGGGAGGGGAACACTGAAGCTTTCTTT. The rearrangement joins TRBV25-1 to TRBJ1-1, with D possibly TRBD1 on 5 matching bases. Per germline, CDR1 MGHDK and CDR2 SYGVNS. The CDR3 covers 16 residues. V was shortened by 5 bases and J by 1 base, with 17 bases between the two germline ends.